Listed below are T cell receptor beta chains from one sample, sequenced in a study of T cells in Graves' hyperthyroidism and ophthalmopathy. TCRdb redid the calling of the multiplex PCR reads with MiXCR, one entry per CDR3 protein. The sample consists of about 340,000 distinct CDR3 sequences, about 20% of them appearing once. The sample was blood. These receptors were obtained from a woman aged 45-65 years with Graves' hyperthyroidism. CDR3s include the opening cysteine and the closing phenylalanine or tryptophan. The D gene is left open where the match is weak. Some rows mark clone size as missing; the rest say once, few, many or name a class of expanded clone.

d_call j_call clone_size v_call cdr3_aa cdr3_nt
TRBD2 TRBJ2-5 NA TRBV2 CASSRQLAAQETQYF TGTGCCAGCAGCCGCCAACTAGCGGCCCAAGAGACCCAGTACTTC
NA TRBJ2-1 few TRBV6-1 CASSDQGSRVHEQFF TGTGCCAGCAGTGACCAAGGTTCCAGGGTTCATGAGCAGTTCTTC
NA TRBJ2-3 many TRBV7-2 CASSLGSSDTQYF TGTGCCAGCAGCTTAGGGTCGTCAGATACGCAGTATTTT
NA TRBJ2-5 many TRBV11-2 CASSPVAFGETQYF TGTGCCAGCAGCCCAGTAGCGTTTGGGGAGACCCAGTACTTC
NA TRBJ1-1 many TRBV7-9 CASSLKGEVFGAFF TGTGCCAGCAGTCTTAAGGGGGAAGTATTTGGGGCTTTCTTT
TRBD2 TRBJ2-3 many TRBV12-3/TRBV12-4 CASSFAGTSQTDTQYF TGTGCCAGCAGTTTCGCCGGGACTAGTCAGACAGATACGCAGTATTTT
NA TRBJ2-3 NA TRBV20-1 CSAMAGGTDTQYF TGCAGTGCTATGGCAGGAGGTACAGATACGCAGTATTTT
NA TRBJ1-2 many TRBV28 CASSLLAAGGYTF TGTGCCAGCAGTTTGCTAGCCGCGGGCGGCTACACCTTC
TRBD1 TRBJ1-2 NA TRBV18 CASSLQGDDYGCTF TGTGCCAGCTCGCTACAGGGGGATGACTATGGCTGCACCTTC
NA TRBJ1-6 many TRBV7-6 CASSLLGNSPLHF TGTGCCAGCAGCTTACTGGGGAATTCACCCCTCCACTTT
TRBD2 TRBJ2-3 many TRBV11-2 CASSRETKLAGITDTQYF TGTGCCAGCAGCCGAGAAACTAAACTAGCGGGGATCACAGATACGCAGTATTTT
NA TRBJ2-3 few TRBV12-3/TRBV12-4 CASSPRLPREVRQYF TGTGCCAGCAGTCCCCGACTACCCCGAGAGGTGCGGCAGTATTTT
NA TRBJ2-7 NA TRBV2 CASKQDRSSYEQYF TGTGCCAGCAAACAGGACAGAAGCTCCTACGAGCAGTACTTC
NA TRBJ1-2 few TRBV11-2 CASSLAREGYTF TGTGCCAGCAGCTTAGCCAGGGAGGGCTACACCTTC
NA TRBJ2-3 many TRBV5-1 CASSLTSRSTDTQYF TGCGCCAGCAGCTTGACTAGCAGGTCCACAGATACGCAGTATTTT
NA TRBJ2-7 few TRBV30 CAWSGRGSYEQYF TGTGCCTGGAGTGGCAGGGGCTCCTACGAGCAGTACTTC
TRBD2 TRBJ2-3 few TRBV7-2 CASSSQPGLAGEGDTQYF TGTGCCAGCAGCTCCCAGCCGGGACTAGCGGGAGAGGGAGATACGCAGTATTTT
TRBD1 TRBJ2-5 few TRBV5-1 CASSLGYGQGIQETQYF TGCGCCAGCAGCTTGGGTTATGGACAGGGCATTCAAGAGACCCAGTACTTC
NA TRBJ1-5 once TRBV6-9 CASSYSKGRNQPQHF TGTGCCAGCAGTTACTCGAAAGGGCGCAATCAGCCCCAGCATTTT
TRBD2 TRBJ2-1 many TRBV20-1 CSARLAGGKNSYNEQFF TGCAGTGCTAGACTAGCGGGAGGGAAAAACTCCTACAATGAGCAGTTCTTC
TRBD2 TRBJ2-7 NA TRBV20-1 CSPLLAGGSYEQYF TGCAGTCCGTTACTAGCGGGCGGGTCCTACGAGCAGTACTTC
TRBD1 TRBJ1-2 NA TRBV18 CVSSQQGAHGYTF TGTGTCAGCTCTCAACAGGGGGCGCATGGCTACACCTTC
NA TRBJ1-5 many TRBV7-9 CASSFSPAGQPQHF TGTGCCAGCAGCTTTTCCCCCGCCGGGCAGCCCCAGCATTTT
TRBD1 TRBJ1-3 NA TRBV18 CASSQKTGDGDTIYF TGTGCCAGCTCACAAAAGACAGGGGATGGAGACACCATATATTTT
NA TRBJ1-5 few TRBV6-1 CASSEAGARQPQHF TGTGCCAGCAGTGAAGCGGGTGCTCGGCAGCCCCAGCATTTT
NA TRBJ1-5 few TRBV12-3/TRBV12-4 CASSFKLPNQPQHF TGTGCCAGCAGTTTCAAACTTCCCAATCAGCCCCAGCATTTT
TRBD1 TRBJ1-2 many TRBV3-1 CASSQNAGGDGYTF TGTGCCAGCAGCCAGAACGCAGGGGGAGATGGCTACACCTTC
NA TRBJ2-5 NA TRBV7-8 CASSLAPGRETQYF TGTGCCAGCAGCTTAGCCCCAGGGCGAGAGACCCAGTACTTC
NA TRBJ2-1 many TRBV5-1 CASSETSADSSYNEQFF TGCGCCAGCAGCGAGACATCGGCGGACAGCTCCTACAATGAGCAGTTCTTC
NA TRBJ2-3 few TRBV7-3 CASSLRQSTTDTQYF TGTGCCAGCAGCTTACGGCAATCAACCACAGATACGCAGTATTTT
NA TRBJ2-7 NA TRBV3-1 CASSQEPHAGAVYSMQYF TGTGCCAGCAGCCAAGAACCCCACGCGGGCGCCGTATATTCGATGCAGTACTTC